Shown below are 20 T cell receptor beta chains from a single sample sequenced in a study of shared clonotypes between healthy human individuals. Generated by immunoSEQ multiplex PCR, the TCRdb table keeps only in-frame clones and is missing some. Of under 1,100,000 clones listed, about 77% are singletons. Sequencing was done on a sample of memory CD4+ T cells sorted from blood. Subset here: CD45RA-negative fraction. Receptor source: a young man in good health.

The chain carries TRBV6-5 and TRBJ1-4; D is undetermined. CDR3 length equals 14 residues. Germline CDR1 and CDR2: MNHEY and SVGAGI. Trimming took off 6 bases at V and 0 bases at J, with 8 bases between the two ends. The CDR3 region has the DNA TGTGCCAGCAGAAGGATTTCAACTAATGAAAAACTGTTTTTT. Its protein product is CASRRISTNEKLFF.

As to this clone: The same CDR3 also results from other DNA sequences found in this sample. The chain joins TRBV5-1 to TRBJ1-4; TRBD1 aligns across 9 bases. J gave up 7 bases and V 4 bases, and 8 bases lay outside the gene matches. The CDR3 is 15 residues long. CDR1 and CDR2 from the germline V gene are SGHRS and YFSETQ. CDR3: CASSPGGQGREKLFF. The CDR3 DNA follows: TGCGCCAGCAGCCCGGGGGGACAGGGTCGTGAAAAACTGTTTTTT. The full variable domain, in which reference TRBV5-1 and TRBJ1-4 provide the parts outside the CDR3, is KAGVTQTPRYLIKTRGQQVTLSCSPISGHRSVSWYQQTPGQGLQFLFEYFSETQRNKGNFPGRFSGRQFSNSRSEMNVSTLELGDSALYLCASSPGGQGREKLFFGSGTQLSVL.

The V gene is TRBV5-5, the J gene TRBJ2-7, with a possible D match to TRBD1 (6 bases). The CDR3 loop spans 15 amino acids. V lost 0 bases and J lost 1, with 11 bases in between. Germline lookup yields CDR1 SGHKS and CDR2 YYEKEE (reference sequence). CDR3 amino acids: CASSLGDKVSYEQYF. CDR3 in DNA: TGTGCCAGCAGCTTGGGGGACAAGGTATCCTACGAGCAGTACTTC.

The rearrangement uses TRBV28 and TRBJ1-2; TRBD1 matches 11 bases. Germline V gene sequence: CDR1 MDHEN, CDR2 SYDVKM. J was trimmed by 5 bases and V by 11 bases; bases with no gene match: 4. The CDR3 consists of 12 residues. CDR3 in DNA: TGTGCCGCAGGGACAGGGGGGTATGGCTACACCTTC. Its protein product is CAAGTGGYGYTF.

The chain joins TRBV19 to TRBJ2-7; possible D gene TRBD2, 6 bases. The V and J ends lost 1 base and 5 bases respectively, with 15 bases between them. This CDR3 spans 15 amino acids. Looked up from germline, CDR1 is LNHDA and CDR2 is SQIVND (reference sequence). The DNA of the CDR3 is TGTGCCAGTAGTATAGTCGGCACGGGGGTGAACGAGCAGTACTTC. The encoded protein is CASSIVGTGVNEQYF. The full variable domain, rest sourced from reference TRBV19 and TRBJ2-7, is DGGITQSPKYLFRKEGQNVTLSCEQNLNHDAMYWYRQDPGQGLRLIYYSQIVNDFQKGDIAEGYSVSREKKESFPLTVTSAQKNPTAFYLCASSIVGTGVNEQYFGPGTRLTVT.

The J gene is TRBJ2-7, the V gene TRBV9; the match to TRBD1 covers 8 bases. The CDR3 totals 16 residues. Germline lookup yields CDR1 SGDLS and CDR2 YYNGEE. V lost 3 bases to trimming and J lost 4 bases; unmatched junction nucleotides: 12. The CDR3 loop is CASSDQTGAPPYEQYF. DNA for the CDR3: TGTGCCAGCAGCGACCAGACAGGGGCCCCCCCTTACGAGCAGTACTTC.

Regarding this clone: The likely explanation is a read error, given a far larger clone one base away. The V and J genes are TRBV6-1 and TRBJ1-3; D remains ambiguous. The length of the CDR3 is 16 residues. V was trimmed by 1 base and J by 0 bases, leaving 10 bases between them. Germline-derived CDR1 and CDR2 are MNHNS and SASEGT. The CDR3 DNA follows: TGTGCCAGCAGTGAAGTCAGCTCCAGCTCTGGAAACACCATATATTTT. It yields the protein CASSEVSSSSGNTIYF.

The chain combines TRBV6-6 with TRBJ2-7, with 9 nucleotides matching TRBD1. J lost 3 bases, V lost 6 bases, and 6 bases had no gene match. This CDR3 spans 14 amino acids. Looked up from germline, CDR1 is MNHNY and CDR2 is SVGAGI (reference sequence). CDR3 amino acids: CASRPGTGYYEQYF. For the CDR3, the DNA is TGTGCCAGCAGACCCGGGACAGGGTACTACGAGCAGTACTTC.

V usage is TRBV5-1 and J usage is TRBJ1-2, with 8 bases that match TRBD1. With 4 bases clipped from V and 5 bases from J, the junction kept 7 bases outside the gene matches. This CDR3 is 14 amino acids long. Per germline, CDR1 SGHRS and CDR2 YFSETQ. The CDR3 sequence: CASSLGGQEYGYTF. CDR3 DNA sequence: TGCGCCAGCAGCCTCGGGGGACAGGAGTATGGCTACACCTTC.

This clone appeared many times. The rearrangement uses TRBV30 and TRBJ1-6; D call uncertain. This CDR3 has 14 residues. With 1 base removed from V and 6 bases from J, the gap between germline ends came to 10 bases. Germline CDR1 is GTSNPN and CDR2 is SVGIG (reference sequence). CDR3 region: CAWSAYGGNSPLHF. The CDR3 nucleotides read TGTGCCTGGAGTGCTTACGGAGGTAATTCACCCCTCCACTTT.

The J gene is TRBJ1-1, the V gene TRBV10-3; TRBD1 matches 7 bases. Germline loops: CDR1 ENHRY, CDR2 SYGVKD. The J segment lost 4 bases and the V segment lost 10 bases, leaving 12 bases of the junction unmatched. This CDR3 comprises 14 residues. In nucleotides, the CDR3 is TGTGCCACCCGGACAGGCCTGGGTGTCACTGAAGCTTTCTTT. This translates into CATRTGLGVTEAFF.

The chain employs TRBV10-2 and TRBJ2-7; TRBD1 aligns across 7 bases. This CDR3 is 13 amino acids long. CDR1 and CDR2 (germline): WSHSY, SAAADI. Germline trimming cut 9 bases from V and 0 bases from J; bases unmatched to any gene: 5. CDR3 region: CASLQGSSYEQYF. As DNA, the CDR3 is TGCGCCAGTCTACAGGGGAGCTCCTACGAGCAGTACTTC.

V and J are TRBV6-6 and TRBJ2-6, with no clear D. V gave up 2 bases and J gave up 0 bases, with 8 bases separating them. Germline V lookup: CDR1 MNHNY, CDR2 SVGAGI (reference sequence). The CDR3 has 16 amino acids. The CDR3 loop reads CASSYPADSGANVLTF. CDR3 bases: TGTGCCAGCAGTTACCCCGCCGACTCTGGGGCCAACGTCCTGACTTTC.

The CDR3 spells CATLSGYVTEAFF. DNA for the CDR3: TGTGCCACCCTCTCAGGTTACGTTACTGAAGCTTTCTTT. The chain is built from TRBV28 and TRBJ1-1; D unclear. Deletions cut 10 bases from V and 5 bases from J, with 17 bases between. The CDR3 totals 13 residues. The germline CDR1 and CDR2 sequences are MDHEN and SYDVKM.

The rearrangement joins TRBV29-1 to TRBJ2-1; D may be TRBD2 (5 bases). V was cut by 4 bases and J by 0 bases, with 16 bases left in between. The CDR3 loop spans 16 amino acids. Germline CDR1 is SQVTM and CDR2 is ANQGSEA. The CDR3 here is CSVGPFTSGSYNEQFF. The CDR3 nucleotides read TGCAGCGTTGGCCCTTTTACTAGTGGCTCCTACAATGAGCAGTTCTTC.

In the case of this clone: A much larger clone lies a single base off, so this may be a read error. At the DNA level, this CDR3 is encoded by other sequences in the same sample as well. The CDR3 is CASSLNTGELFF. CDR3 in DNA: TGTGCCAGCAGCTTAAACACCGGGGAGCTGTTTTTT. The chain uses TRBV7-6 and TRBJ2-2; D is undetermined. The CDR3 spans 12 residues. The ends were cut back, 2 bases at V and 2 bases at J, with 0 bases in the middle. Germline V gives CDR1 SGHVS, CDR2 FNYEAQ.

This clone has a single count. V and J are TRBV5-4 and TRBJ2-7, with TRBD1 matching 8 bases. CDR1 SGHNT and CDR2 YYREEE come from the germline V gene (reference sequence). Trimming took 1 base from V and 5 from J; bases not matched to a gene: 11. CDR3 length: 16 residues. The CDR3 here is CASSLLFGQGANEQYF. CDR3 DNA sequence: TGTGCCAGCAGCTTGCTTTTTGGGCAGGGGGCGAACGAGCAGTACTTC.

As regards this clone: A single base is all that separates this from a far larger clone, so a read error is likely. This specimen includes other DNA sequences encoding the same CDR3. CDR3 nucleotides: TGTGCCAGCAGTCTACAAGGGAGGGAGCAGTACTTC. As protein: CASSLQGREQYF. The V call is TRBV28, the J call TRBJ2-7; tentative D call: TRBD2 (6 bases). The V gene lost 5 bases and the J gene lost 7 bases, with 12 bases spanning the gap. CDR1 is MDHEN and CDR2 is SYDVKM in the germline V gene. CDR3 length: 12 residues.

The V call is TRBV10-3, the J call TRBJ2-5; 10 bases align to TRBD1. The CDR3 sequence is 15 residues long. Trimming cost V 2 bases and J 5 bases; bases outside gene matches: 5. Germline CDR1 and CDR2: ENHRY and SYGVKD. DNA for the CDR3: TGTGCCATCAGTGAGGGGGACAGGGGCAGGGAGACCCAGTACTTC. Protein: CAISEGDRGRETQYF.

The chain recombines TRBV5-6 with TRBJ1-1; D unclear. The CDR3 has 15 residues. CDR1 is SGHDT and CDR2 is YYEEEE in the germline V gene. V was clipped by 2 bases and J by 0 bases, with 11 bases between them. The CDR3 loop reads CASSFGLSMNTEAFF. CDR3 DNA sequence: TGTGCCAGCAGCTTCGGGCTGAGCATGAACACTGAAGCTTTCTTT.